Below are 5 T cell receptor beta chains sequenced from a single sample in a study of spatial heterogeneity in lung cancer. Study-wide results and caveats: Expanded intratumoral alpha and beta TCR counts tracked tumor mutation counts.

Their specific antigens are unknown. Documented time point: sample taken at primary tumor resection. TCRdb reanalysed the 5' RACE reads using MiXCR and keeps one entry per CDR3 protein. The table has about 100,000 distinct CDR3 sequences, approximately 4.4% seen once. The input for sequencing was lung tumor tissue, taken at surgery. The source of these receptors is a male donor with early-stage non-small cell lung cancer.

This clonotype appeared many times. This rearrangement joins TRBV12-3 or TRBV12-4 to TRBJ1-1; D is undetermined. The CDR3 is 14 residues long. V lost 4 bases, J lost 4 bases, and 13 bases lay in between. This CDR3 is CASSSAHSSTEAFF. DNA for the CDR3: TGTGCCAGCAGTTCGGCCCACTCGTCCACTGAAGCTTTCTTT.

This clonotype was observed many times. This chain links TRBV6-2 or TRBV6-3 with TRBJ2-7; 11 nucleotides line up with TRBD2. Germline CDR1 is MNHEY and CDR2 is SVGEGT. Trimming cost V 6 bases and J 4 bases; bases outside gene matches: 8. This CDR3 contains 15 residues. The CDR3 DNA sequence: TGTGCCAGCAGCGTTCTAGCGGGAGGAGTGTACGAGCAGTACTTC. Encoded protein: CASSVLAGGVYEQYF.

The CDR3 region is CSVEVIRGRQGPYEQYF. In DNA form, the CDR3 reads TGCAGCGTTGAAGTCATAAGGGGAAGACAGGGGCCCTACGAGCAGTACTTC. The rearrangement links TRBV29-1 to TRBJ2-7, with 8 bases identical to TRBD1. V lost 1 base, J lost 2 bases, and 13 bases stayed unmatched. The germline CDR1 and CDR2 sequences are SQVTM and ANQGSEA. The CDR3 has 17 amino acids.

This clonotype has more than one count but fewer than ten. The rearrangement uses TRBV12-3 or TRBV12-4 and TRBJ2-7, with D perhaps TRBD1 (5 bases). The V and J ends lost 7 bases and 1 base respectively, with 11 bases between them. This CDR3 region has 13 residues. CDR3 nucleotide sequence: TGTGCCAGCACGATAGACAGATCCTACGAGCAGTACTTC. This encodes CASTIDRSYEQYF.

Ten or more counts support this clonotype. The chain combines TRBV6-5 with TRBJ2-1; a possible D gene is TRBD2 (5 bases). The CDR3 contains 14 residues. Germline V lookup: CDR1 MNHEY, CDR2 SVGAGI. Trimming pared 0 bases from V and 7 bases from J, leaving 10 bases between. The DNA of the CDR3 is TGTGCCAGCAGTTACTCGACTACCTCGAATGAGCAGTTCTTC. Residues: CASSYSTTSNEQFF.